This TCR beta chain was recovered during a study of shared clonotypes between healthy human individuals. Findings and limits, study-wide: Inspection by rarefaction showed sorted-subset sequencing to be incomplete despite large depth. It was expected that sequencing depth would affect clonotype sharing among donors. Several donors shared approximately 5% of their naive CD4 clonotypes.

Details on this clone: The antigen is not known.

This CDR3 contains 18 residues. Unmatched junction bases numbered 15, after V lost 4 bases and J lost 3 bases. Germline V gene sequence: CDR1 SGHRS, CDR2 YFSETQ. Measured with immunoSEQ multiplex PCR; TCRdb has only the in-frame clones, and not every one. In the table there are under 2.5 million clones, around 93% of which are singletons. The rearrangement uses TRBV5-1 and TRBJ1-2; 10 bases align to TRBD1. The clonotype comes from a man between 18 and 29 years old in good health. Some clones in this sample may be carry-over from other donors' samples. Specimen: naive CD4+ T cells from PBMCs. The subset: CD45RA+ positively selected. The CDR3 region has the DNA TGCGCCAGCAGCCTGGATGGGACAGGGGTGTTGACGGACTATGGCTACACCTTC. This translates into CASSLDGTGVLTDYGYTF.